The clone carrying this T cell receptor beta chain was detected once. V was pared by 3 bases and J by 2 bases, with 12 bases of the junction left unmatched. The germline gives CDR1 SEHNR, CDR2 FQNEAQ (reference sequence). The CDR3 consists of 17 residues. Primers: 60 Vbeta forward and 13 Jbeta reverse. Libraries were prepared by immunoSEQ multiplex PCR; TCRdb keeps only in-frame clonotypes and omits some of them. The sample lists approximately 110,000 clones, around 75% occurring once. The sample is drawn from a study of cytomegalovirus exposure and HLA in healthy donors. The sequence was collected from a man younger than 45 in good health and CMV-seronegative. Specimen: PBMCs. The chain is built from TRBV7-9 and TRBJ1-2; 7 nucleotides match TRBD1. CDR3 region: CASSFGGSGGLNYGYTF. In DNA form, the CDR3 reads TGTGCCAGCAGCTTTGGTGGATCAGGGGGATTGAACTATGGCTACACCTTC. Full variable domain (outside the CDR3, taken from reference TRBV7-9 and TRBJ1-2): DTGVSQNPRHKITKRGQNVTFRCDPISEHNRLYWYRQTLGQGPEFLTYFQNEAQLEKSRLLSDRFSAERPKGSFSTLEIQRTEQGDSAMYLCASSFGGSGGLNYGYTFGSGTRLTVV.